This TCR beta chain originates from a study of T-cell reconstitution after alpha-beta-depleted transplantation in children. Study outcomes and limitations: From newly produced T cells came most of the T-cell counts and diversity one year after transplant. Expanded clones from the graft, numbering several hundred, reportedly supplied alpha-beta T cells about two months after transplant.

From germline, CDR1 is SGHTA and CDR2 FQGNSA. V lost 5 bases and J lost 0, with 6 bases in between. This CDR3 comprises 13 residues. The library targeted TCRbeta and was prepared with unique molecular identifiers. One entry per CDR3 protein, called by TCRdb with MiXCR from the PCR reads. The table shows nearly 350,000 distinct CDR3 sequences, with around 15% occurring only once. In this sample, this clonotype turned up a few times. Its antigen remains unidentified. The rearrangement links TRBV7-2 to TRBJ2-3; D unresolved. The source material was PBMCs, mostly from graft donor cells, sampled 360 days after TCRalphabeta/CD19-depleted stem cell transplant. The TCR originated in a male patient under 10 years old who had a stem cell transplant for acute lymphoblastic leukemia, so the T cells may come from the graft donor. CDR3 loop: CASSAPSTDTQYF. CDR3 in DNA: TGTGCCAGCAGCGCCCCTAGCACAGATACGCAGTATTTT.